This TCR beta chain was captured in a study of cytomegalovirus exposure and HLA in healthy donors. The PCR made use of 60 Vbeta and 13 Jbeta primers. The repertoire was sequenced with immunoSEQ multiplex PCR; TCRdb's copy has only in-frame clones and lacks some. The table records 120,000 to 150,000 clones, roughly 80% of them present only once. This CDR3 has 14 amino acids. Germline loops: CDR1 LGHNA, CDR2 YSLEER. Sequences were obtained from PBMCs. The chain couples TRBV4-3 to TRBJ2-5; 8 bases align to TRBD1. Gene TRBJ2-7 matches the end of the DNA better, so the J call may be wrong. The receptor was isolated from a woman in her thirties in good health and CMV-seronegative. CDR3 nucleotides: TGCGCCAGCAGCCAACGACAGGGGCAGGACGAGCAGTACTTC. Translation: CASSQRQGQDEQYF.